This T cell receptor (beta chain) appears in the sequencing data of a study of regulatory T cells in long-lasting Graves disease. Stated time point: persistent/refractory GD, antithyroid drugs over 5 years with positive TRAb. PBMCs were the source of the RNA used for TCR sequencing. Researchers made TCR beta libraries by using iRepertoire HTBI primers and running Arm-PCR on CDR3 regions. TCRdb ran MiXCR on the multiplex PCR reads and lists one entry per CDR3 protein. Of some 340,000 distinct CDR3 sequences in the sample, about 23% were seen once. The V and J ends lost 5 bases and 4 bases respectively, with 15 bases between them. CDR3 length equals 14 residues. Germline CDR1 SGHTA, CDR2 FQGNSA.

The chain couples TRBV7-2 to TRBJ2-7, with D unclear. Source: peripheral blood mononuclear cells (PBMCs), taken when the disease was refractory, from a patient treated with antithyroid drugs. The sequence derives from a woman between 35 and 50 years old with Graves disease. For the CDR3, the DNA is TGTGCCAGCAGCCAAGGCTCCCATGTGTACGAGCAGTACTTC. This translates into CASSQGSHVYEQYF.